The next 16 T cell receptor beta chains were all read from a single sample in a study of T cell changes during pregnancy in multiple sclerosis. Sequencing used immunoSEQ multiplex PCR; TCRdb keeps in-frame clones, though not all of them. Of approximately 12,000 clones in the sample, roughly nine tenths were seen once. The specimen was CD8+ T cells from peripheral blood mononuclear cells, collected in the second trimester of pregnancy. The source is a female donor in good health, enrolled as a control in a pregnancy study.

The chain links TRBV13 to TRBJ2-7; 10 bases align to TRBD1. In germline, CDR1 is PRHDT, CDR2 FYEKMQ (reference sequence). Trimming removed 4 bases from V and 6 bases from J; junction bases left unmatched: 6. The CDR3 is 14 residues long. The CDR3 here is CASSSGQGLGEQYF. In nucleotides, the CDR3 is TGTGCCAGCAGCTCGGGACAGGGGTTAGGCGAGCAGTACTTC.

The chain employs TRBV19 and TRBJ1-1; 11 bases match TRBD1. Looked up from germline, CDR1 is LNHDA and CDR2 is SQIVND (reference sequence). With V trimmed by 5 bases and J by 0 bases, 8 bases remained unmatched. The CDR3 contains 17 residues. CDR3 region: CASSDRTGGLMNTEAFF. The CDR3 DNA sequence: TGTGCCAGTAGTGATCGGACAGGGGGCCTCATGAACACTGAAGCTTTCTTT. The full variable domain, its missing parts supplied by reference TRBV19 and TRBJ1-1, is DGGITQSPKYLFRKEGQNVTLSCEQNLNHDAMYWYRQDPGQGLRLIYYSQIVNDFQKGDIAEGYSVSREKKESFPLTVTSAQKNPTAFYLCASSDRTGGLMNTEAFFGQGTRLTVV.

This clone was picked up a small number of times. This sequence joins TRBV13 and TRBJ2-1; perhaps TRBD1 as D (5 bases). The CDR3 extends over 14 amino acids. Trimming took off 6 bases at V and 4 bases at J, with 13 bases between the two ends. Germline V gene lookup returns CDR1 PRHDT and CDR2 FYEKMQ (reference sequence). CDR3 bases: TGTGCCAGCAGTAATTGGGGCTCTTACAATGAGCAGTTCTTC. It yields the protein CASSNWGSYNEQFF. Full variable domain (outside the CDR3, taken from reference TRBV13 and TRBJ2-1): AAGVIQSPRHLIKEKRETATLKCYPIPRHDTVYWYQQGPGQDPQFLISFYEKMQSDKGSIPDRFSAQQFSDYHSELNMSSLELGDSALYFCASSNWGSYNEQFFGPGTRLTVL.

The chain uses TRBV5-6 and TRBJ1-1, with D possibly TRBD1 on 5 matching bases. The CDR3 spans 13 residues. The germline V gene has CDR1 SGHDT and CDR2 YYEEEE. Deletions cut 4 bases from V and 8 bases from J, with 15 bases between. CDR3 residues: CASSLGAGREAFF. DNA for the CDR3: TGTGCCAGCAGCCTAGGGGCAGGGCGGGAAGCTTTCTTT. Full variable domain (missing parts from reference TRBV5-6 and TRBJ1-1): DAGVTQSPTHLIKTRGQQVTLRCSPKSGHDTVSWYQQALGQGPQFIFQYYEEEERQRGNFPDRFSGHQFPNYSSELNVNALLLGDSALYLCASSLGAGREAFFGQGTRLTVV.

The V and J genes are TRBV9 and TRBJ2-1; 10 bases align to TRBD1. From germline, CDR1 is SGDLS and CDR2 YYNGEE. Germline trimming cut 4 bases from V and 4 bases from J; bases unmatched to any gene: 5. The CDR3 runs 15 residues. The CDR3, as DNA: TGTGCCAGCAGCCCCGGGACAGGGGAATACAATGAGCAGTTCTTC. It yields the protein CASSPGTGEYNEQFF.

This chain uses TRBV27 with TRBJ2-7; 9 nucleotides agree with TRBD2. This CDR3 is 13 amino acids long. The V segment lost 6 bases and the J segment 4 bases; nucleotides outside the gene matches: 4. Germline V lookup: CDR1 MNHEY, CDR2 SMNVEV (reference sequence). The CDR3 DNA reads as TGTGCCAGCAGAGGTAGCGGGAGTTACGAGCAGTACTTC. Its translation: CASRGSGSYEQYF.

The DNA for the CDR3 is TGCGCCAGCAGCATCCGACAGGGGAACTACGAGCAGTACTTC. This sequence encodes CASSIRQGNYEQYF. The genes are TRBV5-1 and TRBJ2-7; 8 bases line up with TRBD1. Trimming took 4 bases from V and 3 from J; bases not matched to a gene: 6. The germline V gene encodes CDR1 SGHRS and CDR2 YFSETQ. This CDR3 is 14 amino acids long.

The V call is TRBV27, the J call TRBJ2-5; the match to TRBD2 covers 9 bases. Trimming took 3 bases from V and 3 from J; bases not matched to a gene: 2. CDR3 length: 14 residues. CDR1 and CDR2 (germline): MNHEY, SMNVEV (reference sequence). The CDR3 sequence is CASSFRLAEETQYF. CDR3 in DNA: TGTGCCAGCAGTTTTCGACTAGCGGAAGAGACCCAGTACTTC.

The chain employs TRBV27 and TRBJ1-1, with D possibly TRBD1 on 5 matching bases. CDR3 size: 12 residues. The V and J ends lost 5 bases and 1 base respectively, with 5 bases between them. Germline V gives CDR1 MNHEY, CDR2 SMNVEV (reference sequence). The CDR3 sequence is CASSQGNTEAFF. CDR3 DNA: TGTGCCAGCAGTCAGGGGAACACTGAAGCTTTCTTT.

CDR3 in amino acids: CASNSFSGGSVTDTQYF. The CDR3 DNA sequence: TGTGCCAGCAACTCGTTTTCGGGGGGATCCGTGACAGATACGCAGTATTTT. The chain employs TRBV5-6 and TRBJ2-3, with TRBD2 matching over 7 bases. Germline assignment: CDR1 SGHDT and CDR2 YYEEEE. The CDR3 extends over 17 amino acids. Trimming took 6 bases from V and 3 from J; bases not matched to a gene: 16.

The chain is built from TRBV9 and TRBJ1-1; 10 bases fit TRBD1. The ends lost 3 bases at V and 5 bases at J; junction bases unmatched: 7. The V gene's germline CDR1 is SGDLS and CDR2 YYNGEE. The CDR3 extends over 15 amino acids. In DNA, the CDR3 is TGTGCCAGCAGCGCTCGACAGGGGGCGGTTACTGAAGCTTTCTTT. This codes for CASSARQGAVTEAFF.

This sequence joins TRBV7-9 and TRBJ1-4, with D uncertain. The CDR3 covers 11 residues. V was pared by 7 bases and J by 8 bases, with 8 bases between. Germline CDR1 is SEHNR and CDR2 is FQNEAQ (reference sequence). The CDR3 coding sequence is TGTGCCAGCACCCTGGAGGAAAAACTGTTTTTT. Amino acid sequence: CASTLEEKLFF.

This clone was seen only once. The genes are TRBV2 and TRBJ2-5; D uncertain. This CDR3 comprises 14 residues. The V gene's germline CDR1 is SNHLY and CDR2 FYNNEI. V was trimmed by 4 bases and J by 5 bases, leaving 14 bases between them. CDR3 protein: CASSVERGWETQYF. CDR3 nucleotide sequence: TGTGCCAGCAGTGTCGAGCGTGGGTGGGAGACCCAGTACTTC.

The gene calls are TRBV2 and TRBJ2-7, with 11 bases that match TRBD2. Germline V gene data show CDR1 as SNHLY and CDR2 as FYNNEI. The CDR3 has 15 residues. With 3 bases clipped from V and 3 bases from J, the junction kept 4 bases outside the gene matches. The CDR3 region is CASSDGGLAVYEQYF. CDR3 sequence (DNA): TGTGCCAGCAGTGACGGGGGACTAGCGGTCTACGAGCAGTACTTC.

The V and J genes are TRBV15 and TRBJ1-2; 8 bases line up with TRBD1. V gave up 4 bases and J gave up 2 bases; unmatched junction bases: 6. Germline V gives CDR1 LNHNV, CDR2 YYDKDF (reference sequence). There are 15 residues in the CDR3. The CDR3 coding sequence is TGTGCCACCAGCACCTACAGGGGGATGAACTATGGCTACACCTTC. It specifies CATSTYRGMNYGYTF. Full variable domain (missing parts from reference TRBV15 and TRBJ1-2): DAMVIQNPRYQVTQFGKPVTLSCSQTLNHNVMYWYQQKSSQAPKLLFHYYDKDFNNEADTPDNFQSRRPNTSFCFLDIRSPGLGDTAMYLCATSTYRGMNYGYTFGSGTRLTVV.

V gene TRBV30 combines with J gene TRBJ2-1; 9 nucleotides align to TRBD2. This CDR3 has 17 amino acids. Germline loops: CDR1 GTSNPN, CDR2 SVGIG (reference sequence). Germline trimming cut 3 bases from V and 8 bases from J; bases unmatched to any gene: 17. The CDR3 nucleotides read TGTGCCTGGAGCGAAGCTCTGCGGGGGGGCCTCGTCGATGAGCAGTTCTTC. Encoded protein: CAWSEALRGGLVDEQFF.